This T cell receptor beta chain was obtained from a study of cytomegalovirus exposure and HLA in healthy donors. Primers for the PCR totalled 60 Vbeta and 13 Jbeta. Sequenced by immunoSEQ multiplex PCR; TCRdb stores in-frame clones only, minus some. The table lists 80,000 to 100,000 clones, around 68% of them singletons. J was trimmed by 4 bases and V by 0 bases; bases with no gene match: 3. This CDR3 has 16 residues. In germline, CDR1 is SGDLS, CDR2 YYNGEE. V usage is TRBV9 and J usage is TRBJ2-2; 10 bases map to TRBD2. Sequenced input: PBMCs. The receptor comes from a man between 45 and 60 years old in good health and CMV-seronegative. The chain's CDR3 is CASSVGLAGGTGELFF. The DNA for the CDR3 is TGTGCCAGCAGCGTAGGACTAGCGGGTGGCACCGGGGAGCTGTTTTTT.